This TCR beta chain originates from a study of T cell repertoires in cytomegalovirus infection. Study context: Both CMV infection and a matching HLA type were indicated by public TCR beta signatures.

In TCRdb, the reads were re-called with MiXCR into one record per CDR3 protein. The sample has roughly 640,000 distinct CDR3 sequences, roughly 26% seen once. Study results and caveats: Cumulative frequency of public TCR beta families picked out carriers of CMV plus the relevant HLA. Clonotype analysis showed dominance of the ex vivo response by HLA-C-restricted CMV-specific TCR beta clonotypes.

This clonotype was observed at least ten times. Its specificity is unknown. The receptor's source is a human donor in good health (CMV status not recorded). Some clones in this sample may be carry-over from other donors' samples. Sequencing input: CD8+ T cells from PBMCs.

The CDR3, as DNA: TGTGCCAGCAGCTTATTCCAGGGACCGACCTACGAGCAGTACTTC. Translation: CASSLFQGPTYEQYF. This chain links TRBV7-8 with TRBJ2-7; D is possibly TRBD1 or TRBD2 (5 bases each). This CDR3 is 15 amino acids long. Germline CDR1 is SGHVS and CDR2 is FQNEAQ. The ends were cut back, 2 bases at V and 2 bases at J, with 13 bases in the middle.